These T cell receptor beta chains were read from a single sample in a study of control samples from healthy donors and cancer patients. Sequencing was performed with immunoSEQ multiplex PCR; in TCRdb, only in-frame clones are kept and a portion is missing. Found here are about 120,000 clones, around nine tenths of them singletons; the top ten hold 9.5% to 13%. The source material was blood. Receptor source: a man younger than 45 in good health. Each CDR3 is given without its conserved first and last residue. Clone size is shown for a subset of rows, as once, few, many or a class of expanded clone.

TRBV7-9	9	.	TRBJ2-7	ASSSFHEQY
TRBV3-1/TRBV3-2	13	.	TRBJ2-1	ASSQGGGSANEQF
TRBV7-9	12	.	TRBJ2-1	ASSFPPRNNEQF
TRBV4-1	11	.	TRBJ2-7	ASSQGRDTEQY
TRBV2	12	.	TRBJ1-2	ASSLDGGRDGYT
TRBV11-2	11	.	TRBJ1-2	ASSLEATYGYT
TRBV5-8	13	.	TRBJ1-5	ASSGGAGNNQPQH
TRBV4-1	16	.	TRBJ1-4	ASSPQRDSVATNEKLF
TRBV9	13	once	TRBJ1-5	ASSLGQGYNQPQH
TRBV11-3	13	.	TRBJ1-1	ASSLEQGWDTEAF
TRBV6-5	11	.	TRBJ2-1	ASSYSNRNEQF
TRBV11-3	11	.	TRBJ1-1	ASSSKRDTEAF
TRBV18	11	.	TRBJ1-6	ASSPNGPGPLH
TRBV5-6	12	.	TRBJ1-2	ASSFGTGAYGYT
TRBV27	14	once	TRBJ2-2	ASSPSSSGRTGELF
TRBV5-1	12	.	TRBJ1-1	ASSLGPGSTEAF
TRBV12-3/TRBV12-4	11	.	TRBJ1-5	ASSFSGGQPQH
TRBV7-2	12	.	TRBJ1-2	ASSLGPGYYGYT
TRBV2	12	.	TRBJ2-1	ATSGLAGRNEQF
TRBV2	10	.	TRBJ2-3	ASSGDTDTQY
TRBV19	11	.	TRBJ1-1	ASSLTGRLGAF
TRBV29-1	10	few	TRBJ2-5	SVDQGGETQY